Each of the 7 T cell receptor beta chains below was sequenced from the same sample in a study of blood T cells in healthy people across ages. The use of a sample-barcoded 5' primer and a J-beta primer mix characterized a second PCR of about 7 to 12 cycles. TCRdb fed the 5' RACE reads into MiXCR, producing one record per CDR3 protein. The top ten hold 13% of the sample, which has approximately 940,000 distinct CDR3 sequences, 45% to 50% seen once. The sequenced material came from blood. Receptors were obtained from a man in his thirties or forties in good health.

CDR3 in DNA: TGTGCCAGCAGCATACAGGGGGCTGGATATGAGCAGTTCTTC. This sequence encodes CASSIQGAGYEQFF. The chain couples TRBV6-6 to TRBJ2-1, with TRBD1 matching over 9 bases. The J segment lost 8 bases and the V segment lost 6 bases, leaving 8 bases of the junction unmatched. Germline CDR1 reads MNHNY; CDR2 reads SVGAGI (reference sequence). This CDR3 contains 14 residues.

Remarks on this clonotype: One end of the junction does not line up with germline, which may come from a read error. The gene calls are TRBV7-9 and TRBJ1-6; 9 nucleotides align to TRBD1. The CDR3 covers 14 residues. Germline CDR1 reads SEHNR; CDR2 reads FQNEAQ (reference sequence). Here the CDR3 reads CASSSGQGNSPPHF. CDR3 in DNA: TGTGCCAGCAGCTCGGGACAGGGAAATTCACCCCCCCACTTT.

Comments on this clonotype: The germline gene is not matched at one end of the junction; a read error may be the cause. The V and J genes are TRBV11-1 and TRBJ2-1; D unclear. The CDR3 contains 15 residues. Germline lookup yields CDR1 SGHAT and CDR2 FQDESV (reference sequence). The CDR3 DNA follows: TGTGCCAGCAGCTTAGTACCTGAGTCCTACAGTGAGCAGTTCTTC. This gives the protein CASSLVPESYSEQFF.

This sequence joins TRBV2 and TRBJ1-5; no firm D call. The germline gives CDR1 SNHLY, CDR2 FYNNEI. The V end was cut by 6 bases, the J end by 3 bases, with 15 bases between. The length of the CDR3 is 15 residues. CDR3 region: CASSEDGGFNQPQHF. In DNA, the CDR3 is TGTGCCAGCAGCGAGGACGGTGGATTCAATCAGCCCCAGCATTTT.

The gene calls are TRBV7-2 and TRBJ2-7; D may be TRBD2 (5 bases). CDR1 is SGHTA and CDR2 is FQGNSA in the germline V gene. Trimming removed 4 bases at V and 6 bases at J, with 13 bases between. The CDR3 sequence is 13 residues long. The CDR3 loop is CASSSLAGGEQYF. The CDR3 DNA reads TGTGCCAGCAGCTCGTTGGCCGGAGGCGAGCAGTACTTC.

This clonotype was seen more than once but under ten times. The chain employs TRBV7-2 and TRBJ2-1, with 7 nucleotides matching TRBD1. Germline CDR1 reads SGHTA; CDR2 reads FQGNSA. The CDR3 totals 14 residues. The J segment lost 9 bases and the V segment lost 1 base, leaving 6 bases of the junction unmatched. CDR3 residues: CASSLVGTVSEQFF. CDR3 nucleotide sequence: TGTGCCAGCAGCTTAGTCGGGACAGTCAGTGAGCAGTTCTTC.

This clonotype came up many times. This rearrangement joins TRBV11-2 to TRBJ2-6, with D unresolved. CDR3 length: 13 residues. Germline V CDR1 and CDR2: SGHAT, FQNNGV. V was shortened by 6 bases and J by 0 bases, with 3 bases between the two germline ends. This CDR3 is CASRFSGANVLTF. The CDR3 DNA is TGTGCCAGCAGATTCTCTGGGGCCAACGTCCTGACTTTC.